This T cell receptor (beta chain) comes out of a study of blood T cell repertoires in COVID-19 (TCRdb year 2020). With regard to the full study: Samples from collaborators originated in the United States, Italy and Spain and spanned both the acute and convalescent phases of COVID-19. The prospective study material was composed of cDNA or gDNA derived from T cells, B-cell-depleted T cells, or PBMCs. The dataset comprised deeply sampled blood TCRbeta repertoires from subjects exposed to, actively infected with, or recovered from COVID-19. A freely available public database, intended as a resource for researchers studying the immune response to SARS-CoV-2, is where the repertoires were released. Samples were obtained from the ongoing ImmuneRACE study (first 160 participants) and from 1,000 to 1,500 subjects provided by 6 global collaborators. Sample metadata almost always included a de-identified subject ID, COVID-19 status, age in years and sex. Where HLA class I and class II types were available, the types were taken from metadata supplied by the sample provider, not from assay-based typing.

TCRbeta CDR3 regions were amplified from genomic DNA using the immunoSEQ Assay, a bias-controlled multiplex PCR. The original methods were these. The number of nucleated cells in each sample was estimated by amplification of reference gene primers within the assay. To quantify the absolute abundance of each unique TCRbeta CDR3 rearrangement, sequence reads were collapsed and filtered. For each sample, productive Simpson clonality was calculated as the square root of Simpson's diversity index over productive rearrangements. TCRdb carries this immuneACCESS record with in-frame sequences only. Its versions omit some clonotypes, under half of them owing to an unresolved V gene in the studies checked, with the rest unexplained. That table gives V, J and clone size, and the DNA gave D and trimming. Recorded for this sample are some 260,000 clones; roughly three quarters of them occurred a single time. The top ten hold 4% of the sample.

Note on this clone: Its target antigen remains unknown. No base quality values were provided; no much bigger clone lies one nucleotide off.

What the work shows at the level of the full study, not this receptor alone: How much clinical and demographic metadata was included differed by source and by participant, and the metadata was provided uncurated.

The CDR3, cysteine through phenylalanine, is 15 amino acids long. Just CDR3 DNA is preserved here, 45 bases in frame from base 1. The trim is 0 bases for V and 2 bases for J, with a gap of 8 bases between the germline ends. According to the germline V gene (reference sequence), CDR1 reads SGHNT and CDR2 reads YYREEE. The collaborating institutions used their own protocols to collect whole blood in K2EDTA tubes. For TCRbeta analysis, collaborators shipped samples in one of three forms: frozen whole blood, isolated PBMCs, or DNA extracted from either of those sample types. The TCR comes from a woman in her thirties or forties with active or convalescent COVID-19. Recombination connected TRBV5-4 to TRBJ2-2; TRBD1 is possibly the D segment (6 matching bases). Input material: peripheral blood. The DNA sequence is given as TGTGCCAGCAGCTTGGGACAGGTTAACACCGGGGAGCTGTTTTTT. It encodes CASSLGQVNTGELFF.